This T cell receptor (beta chain) was sequenced in a study of cytomegalovirus exposure and HLA in healthy donors. Researchers ran the PCR with 60 Vbeta and 13 Jbeta primers. The table came from immunoSEQ multiplex PCR; TCRdb's copy has only in-frame clones and leaves some out. The sample consists of under 300,000 clones, roughly two thirds of them appearing once. In the case of this clone: Its target is not known.

This CDR3 spans 13 amino acids. Trimming left V 3 bases short and J 5 bases short, with 10 bases between. The V gene's germline CDR1 is LNHDA and CDR2 SQIVND (reference sequence). Study outcomes and limitations: The authors enumerated 180 or so TCR beta chains as linked to cytomegalovirus.

The receptor was derived from a female donor in good health and CMV-seronegative. Source material: PBMCs. The V and J genes are TRBV19 and TRBJ2-5, with TRBD2 as a possible D gene (5 bases). Written as DNA, the CDR3 is TGTGCCAGTAGTATGGGAGTTGGGGAGACCCAGTACTTC. This gives the protein CASSMGVGETQYF.